Below are 11 T cell receptor beta chains sequenced from a single sample in a study of control samples from healthy donors and cancer patients. This table comes from immunoSEQ multiplex PCR, and its TCRdb copy is limited to in-frame clones, with some not included. The repertoire holds about 130,000 clones, about 93% seen once, with approximately 2.7% in the top ten. Sequenced: blood. These receptors were collected from a man between 18 and 29 years old in good health.

A remark on this clone: Different DNA sequences within this sample yield the same CDR3. The DNA of the CDR3 is TGCGCCAGCAGTGAGACAGGGGGCAGGGAGACCCAGTACTTC. This gives the protein CASSETGGRETQYF. The chain links TRBV10-2 to TRBJ2-5; 9 bases fit TRBD1. This CDR3 has 14 residues. CDR1 and CDR2 (germline): WSHSY, SAAADI. V shed 2 bases and J 5 bases; nucleotides not matched to a gene: 3.

About this clone: One end of the junction varies from germline; a read error may be responsible. CDR3 sequence reads: CASSSLLAGRVF. In nucleotides, the CDR3 is TGTGCCAGCAGTTCTCTACTAGCGGGGCGGGTCTTC. The genes are TRBV6-5 and TRBJ2-1, with TRBD2 matching over 10 bases. Germline CDR1 is MNHEY and CDR2 is SVGAGI. This CDR3 has 12 amino acids.

CDR3 DNA sequence: TGTGCCAGCAGCTCACCGGGACAGGGCGCTCCAGAGACCCAGTACTTC. Amino acid sequence: CASSSPGQGAPETQYF. This sequence joins TRBV7-3 and TRBJ2-5, with 9 bases aligning to TRBD1. The V and J ends lost 4 bases and 4 bases, in that order; junction bases with no gene match: 10. Germline CDR1 reads SGHTA; CDR2 reads FQGTGA. The CDR3 contains 16 residues. Using reference TRBV7-3 and TRBJ2-5 for the parts outside the CDR3, the full variable domain is GAGVSQTPSNKVTEKGKYVELRCDPISGHTALYWYRQSLGQGPEFLIYFQGTGAADDSGLPNDRFFAVRPEGSVSTLKIQRTERGDSAVYLCASSSPGQGAPETQYFGPGTRLLVL.

The gene calls are TRBV11-2 and TRBJ2-5; D is possibly TRBD1 (6 bases). The V end lost 3 bases, the J end lost 5 bases, and 7 bases lay between the germline ends. CDR1 is SGHAT, CDR2 FQNNGV, per germline. The CDR3 contains 12 residues. This chain's CDR3 is CASSFTGETQYF. The CDR3 DNA reads as TGTGCCAGCAGCTTTACAGGGGAGACCCAGTACTTC.

This clone has a single count. V and J are TRBV28 and TRBJ2-4, with TRBD2 identical over 11 bases. Trimming cost V 5 bases and J 8 bases; bases outside gene matches: 8. The CDR3 spans 15 residues. Germline CDR1 is MDHEN and CDR2 is SYDVKM. The CDR3 region has the DNA TGTGCCAGCAGTCCTACTAGCGGGAGAGAGTACATTCAGTACTTC. This sequence encodes CASSPTSGREYIQYF.

In this sample, this clone turned up once. The chain couples TRBV7-2 to TRBJ2-1; D possibly corresponds to TRBD2 (6 bases). The germline V and J ends were trimmed by 0 bases and 6 bases, with 9 bases remaining between them. The CDR3 has 14 residues. Per germline, CDR1 SGHTA and CDR2 FQGNSA. As DNA, the CDR3 is TGTGCCAGCAGCTTAGCGATCGGGGGCAATGAGCAGTTCTTC. This codes for CASSLAIGGNEQFF. The full variable domain, rest sourced from reference TRBV7-2 and TRBJ2-1, is GAGVSQSPSNKVTEKGKDVELRCDPISGHTALYWYRQSLGQGLEFLIYFQGNSAPDKSGLPSDRFSAERTGGSVSTLTIQRTQQEDSAVYLCASSLAIGGNEQFFGPGTRLTVL.

This chain uses TRBV4-1 with TRBJ2-1, with a possible D match to TRBD2 (6 bases). Between the trimmed V and J ends, which lost 0 bases and 0 bases, there was a span of 15 bases. This CDR3 has 18 amino acids. The germline V gene encodes CDR1 MGHRA and CDR2 YSYEKL. The CDR3 sequence: CASSQDLGASASYNEQFF. As DNA, the CDR3 is TGCGCCAGCAGCCAAGACCTGGGAGCTAGCGCCTCCTACAATGAGCAGTTCTTC.

The rearrangement uses TRBV5-1 and TRBJ1-6; D gene unclear. The ends were cut back, 4 bases at V and 0 bases at J, with 14 bases in the middle. The CDR3 extends over 17 amino acids. Looked up from germline, CDR1 is SGHRS and CDR2 is YFSETQ. The CDR3 here is CASSDGIGSSYNSPLHF. The CDR3 DNA reads as TGCGCCAGCAGCGACGGTATAGGAAGCTCCTATAATTCACCCCTCCACTTT.

In this sample, this clone turned up a few times. The chain links TRBV7-2 to TRBJ1-5; a possible D gene is TRBD1 (5 bases). CDR1 is SGHTA and CDR2 is FQGNSA in the germline V gene. V was trimmed by 5 bases and J by 8 bases, leaving 13 bases between them. The CDR3 length is 13 residues. The CDR3 DNA is TGTGCCAGCAGCCTACAGGCCGATGAGCCCCAGCATTTT. Protein product: CASSLQADEPQHF.

About this clone itself: Compared with germline, one end of the junction differs, possibly owing to a read error. The chain employs TRBV6-2 or TRBV6-3 and TRBJ2-1, with 7 bases matching TRBD1. The CDR3 covers 12 residues. Germline V gives CDR1 MNHEY, CDR2 SVGEGT. CDR3 residues: CASSHLTGERFF. The CDR3 DNA sequence: TGTGCCAGCAGTCACTTAACAGGGGAGCGGTTCTTC.

The CDR3 DNA reads TGTGCCAGCAGCAACGACAGGGGGACAGGGAACTATGGCTACACCTTC. This gives the protein CASSNDRGTGNYGYTF. The chain combines TRBV11-3 with TRBJ1-2; 9 nucleotides agree with TRBD1. V lost 5 bases and J lost 2; bases outside the gene matches: 9. Germline V lookup: CDR1 SGHNT, CDR2 YENEEA. CDR3 length equals 16 residues.